The 7 T cell receptor beta chains below were found in one sample sequenced in a study of cytomegalovirus exposure and HLA in healthy donors. This PCR relied on a set of 60 Vbeta primers and 13 Jbeta primers. Clones were sequenced by immunoSEQ multiplex PCR, and TCRdb holds only the in-frame ones, with some missing. The profile shows under 200,000 clones, around 86% of them singletons. The sample taken for sequencing was PBMCs. The source is a male donor in good health and CMV-seronegative.

The chain joins TRBV19 to TRBJ2-2; 7 nucleotides agree with TRBD1. Trimming at V came to 3 bases and at J to 5 bases, leaving 15 bases not matched to a gene. The CDR3 runs 18 residues. The V gene's germline CDR1 is LNHDA and CDR2 SQIVND (reference sequence). Here the CDR3 reads CASSIGAANRGWTGELFF. In nucleotides, the CDR3 is TGTGCCAGTAGTATTGGGGCAGCAAACAGGGGATGGACCGGGGAGCTGTTTTTT.

The gene calls are TRBV6-5 and TRBJ2-1; the match to TRBD2 covers 12 bases. The junction had 5 bases not matched to a gene; V was cut back by 4 bases and J by 4 bases. CDR3 length: 16 amino acids. From germline, CDR1 is MNHEY and CDR2 SVGAGI. The CDR3 spells CASSLVGLAGYNEQFF. In nucleotides, the CDR3 is TGTGCCAGCAGTTTGGTAGGACTAGCGGGATACAATGAGCAGTTCTTC.

The chain uses TRBV29-1 and TRBJ2-7; the match to TRBD2 covers 13 bases. Germline loops: CDR1 SQVTM, CDR2 ANQGSEA. This CDR3 is built from 17 residues. V gave up 2 bases and J gave up 0 bases; unmatched junction bases: 7. The CDR3, as DNA: TGCAGCGTTGAATTGCGGACTAGCGGGGGAAGCTCCTACGAGCAGTACTTC. Protein sequence: CSVELRTSGGSSYEQYF.

This chain connects TRBV30 to TRBJ2-1; the D is unclear. V lost 2 bases, J lost 3 bases, and 8 bases lay in between. CDR1 and CDR2 (germline): GTSNPN, SVGIG (reference sequence). The CDR3 covers 13 residues. Here the CDR3 DNA reads TGTGCCTGGAGTCCGTCTGTCTACAATGAGCAGTTCTTC. Protein sequence: CAWSPSVYNEQFF.

This chain links TRBV2 with TRBJ1-2; D is undetermined. The CDR3 extends over 13 amino acids. CDR1 is SNHLY and CDR2 is FYNNEI in the germline V gene. V was shortened by 8 bases and J by 0 bases, with 10 bases between the two germline ends. The CDR3 region is CASPGGANYGYTF. The CDR3 DNA reads as TGTGCCAGCCCCGGCGGGGCTAACTATGGCTACACCTTC.

The chain couples TRBV30 to TRBJ1-2, with a weak D call TRBD1 (6 bases). Per germline, CDR1 GTSNPN and CDR2 SVGIG (reference sequence). Trimming removed 1 base at V and 5 bases at J, with 17 bases between. The CDR3 loop spans 15 amino acids. The CDR3 sequence: CAWSAGPDQGYGYTF. The CDR3 bases are TGTGCCTGGAGTGCAGGCCCCGACCAGGGGTATGGCTACACCTTC.

The chain recombines TRBV11-3 with TRBJ1-6; D is ambiguous. Germline loops: CDR1 SGHNT, CDR2 YENEEA. This CDR3 comprises 12 residues. V lost 5 bases to trimming and J lost 16 bases, with 15 bases between them. The CDR3 reads CASSHGGPRLHF. The CDR3 DNA is TGTGCCAGCAGCCACGGCGGTCCGAGGCTCCACTTT.